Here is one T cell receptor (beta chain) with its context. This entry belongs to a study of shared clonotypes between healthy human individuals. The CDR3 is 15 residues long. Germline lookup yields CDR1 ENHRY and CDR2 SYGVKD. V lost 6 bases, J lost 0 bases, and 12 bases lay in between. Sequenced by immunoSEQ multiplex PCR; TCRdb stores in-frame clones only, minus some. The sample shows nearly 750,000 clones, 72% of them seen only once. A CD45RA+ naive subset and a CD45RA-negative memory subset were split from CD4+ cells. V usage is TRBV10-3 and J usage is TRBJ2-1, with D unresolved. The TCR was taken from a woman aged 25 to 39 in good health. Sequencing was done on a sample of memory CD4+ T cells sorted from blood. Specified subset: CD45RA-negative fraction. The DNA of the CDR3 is TGTGCCATCAGCACAGTGGAGAGCTCCTACAATGAGCAGTTCTTC. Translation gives CAISTVESSYNEQFF.